Here is one T cell receptor beta chain with its context. What it binds is not known. The sample is drawn from a study of CD8 T cells in ankylosing spondylitis. Study-level points and caveats: Seemingly characteristic of ankylosing spondylitis blood was a TCR beta motif consisting of under ten highly homologous variants. Disease-linked clones proved CD8+ and comparatively uncommon in peripheral blood. Disease-linked clones reportedly showed significant enrichment in matched ankylosing spondylitis synovial fluid.

From the 5' RACE reads, TCRdb called clonotypes with MiXCR, one entry per CDR3 protein. Among approximately 540,000 distinct CDR3 sequences listed, approximately 11% were seen once. There are 14 residues in the CDR3. Germline loops: CDR1 MNHEY, CDR2 SVGAGI. The V end was cut by 1 base, the J end by 3 bases, with 9 bases between. The sequence derives from a male donor with ankylosing spondylitis. This chain uses TRBV6-5 with TRBJ2-5; D unresolved. Sequencing used blood, either unsorted or a sorted T cell fraction (not recorded which). DNA of the CDR3: TGTGCCAGCAGTTACTTCTCGGAAAAAGAGACCCAGTACTTC. It specifies CASSYFSEKETQYF.